The 5 T cell receptor beta chains below were found in one sample sequenced in a study of cytomegalovirus exposure and HLA in healthy donors. The method was immunoSEQ multiplex PCR; TCRdb's version includes in-frame clones alone and lacks a portion of them. The sample includes 65,000 to 75,000 clones, over 90% seen only once; the top ten take roughly 4.3%. The sequencing sample was made of PBMCs. The receptors stem from a woman aged 18 to 35 in good health and CMV-seropositive.

This chain connects TRBV30 to TRBJ1-4; no clear D. CDR3 length: 13 residues. The V gene lost 6 bases and the J gene lost 4 bases, with 12 bases spanning the gap. Germline V gene lookup returns CDR1 GTSNPN and CDR2 SVGIG (reference sequence). The CDR3 nucleotides read TGTGCCTGCGATAACGGGGATAATGAAAAACTGTTTTTT. Its translation is CACDNGDNEKLFF.

The chain couples TRBV29-1 to TRBJ2-7; D is ambiguous. Germline CDR1 SQVTM, CDR2 ANQGSEA. The CDR3 runs 13 residues. The V gene lost 0 bases and the J gene lost 1 base, with 7 bases spanning the gap. CDR3 residues: CSVEDPQSYEQYF. As DNA, the CDR3 is TGCAGCGTTGAAGATCCACAGTCCTACGAGCAGTACTTC.

The chain is built from TRBV5-1 and TRBJ2-1; D remains unclear. The length of the CDR3 is 16 residues. V was trimmed by 1 base and J by 3 bases, leaving 14 bases between them. CDR1 and CDR2 from the germline V gene are SGHRS and YFSETQ. CDR3 in DNA: TGCGCCAGCAGCTTGAGCACAGTGTATAGCTACAATGAGCAGTTCTTC. Its protein product is CASSLSTVYSYNEQFF. Drawing the rest from reference TRBV5-1 and TRBJ2-1, the complete variable domain is KAGVTQTPRYLIKTRGQQVTLSCSPISGHRSVSWYQQTPGQGLQFLFEYFSETQRNKGNFPGRFSGRQFSNSRSEMNVSTLELGDSALYLCASSLSTVYSYNEQFFGPGTRLTVL.

The V gene is TRBV7-2, the J gene TRBJ1-2; maybe TRBD1 (6 bases). The germline gives CDR1 SGHTA, CDR2 FQGNSA. The V end lost 5 bases, the J end lost 7 bases, and 17 bases lay between the germline ends. The CDR3 is 14 amino acids. CDR3: CASSPIVGQSGYTF. As DNA, the CDR3 is TGTGCCAGCAGCCCCATTGTAGGACAGTCTGGCTACACCTTC.

The chain couples TRBV2 to TRBJ2-7; 16 bases fit TRBD2. Germline values: CDR1 SNHLY, CDR2 FYNNEI. The CDR3 sequence is 16 residues long. V was pared by 5 bases and J by 7 bases, with 8 bases of the junction left unmatched. The CDR3 DNA follows: TGTGCCAGCAGTCCCGGGACTAGCGGGAGGGCCGAAGAGCAGTACTTC. Protein: CASSPGTSGRAEEQYF.